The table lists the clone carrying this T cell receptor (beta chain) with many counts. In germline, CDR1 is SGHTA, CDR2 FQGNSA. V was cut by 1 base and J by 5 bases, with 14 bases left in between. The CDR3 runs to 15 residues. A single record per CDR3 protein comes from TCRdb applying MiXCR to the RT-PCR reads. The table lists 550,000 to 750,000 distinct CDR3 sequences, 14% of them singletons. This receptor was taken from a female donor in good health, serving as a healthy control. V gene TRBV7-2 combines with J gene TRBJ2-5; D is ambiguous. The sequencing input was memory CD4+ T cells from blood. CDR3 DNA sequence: TGTGCCAGCAGCTTAGTTTCACTCGAACGGGAGACCCAGTACTTC. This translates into CASSLVSLERETQYF.